These T cell receptor beta chains were read from a single sample in a study of blood T cell repertoires in COVID-19. Profiled with immunoSEQ multiplex PCR; TCRdb holds only in-frame clones, not every one. The profile shows about 190,000 clones, more than 75% of them singletons. Sample: peripheral blood. Source of these receptors: a man aged 35-49 years with active or convalescent COVID-19. The CDR3 runs from the conserved cysteine through the conserved F or W. The D gene is left open where the match is weak. Only part of the rows carry a size: once, few, many, or a class if the clone is expanded.

j_gene	v_gene	len	abundance	d_gene	CDR3nt	CDR3aa
TRBJ2-5	TRBV7-7	13	few	TRBD1	TGTGCTAGCTCCAGGGGGTACCAAGAGACCCAGTACTTC	CASSRGYQETQYF
TRBJ1-6	TRBV19	15	once	.	TGTGCCAGTAGTATAGGAGGGAGTCTTAATTCACCCCTCCACTTT	CASSIGGSLNSPLHF
TRBJ1-2	TRBV27	15	.	.	TGTGCCAGCAGTTCCCGGGACTCGAAGAGCGGTGGCTACACCTTC	CASSSRDSKSGGYTF
TRBJ1-4	TRBV3-1/TRBV3-2	19	.	.	TGTGCCAGCAGCCAAGATCTTAGGCAGGGGATTGGAACTAATGAAAAACTGTTTTTT	CASSQDLRQGIGTNEKLFF
TRBJ2-5	TRBV13	16	.	.	TGTGCCAGCAGCTTACTTCCCTTGAGCGGCCAAGAGACCCAGTACTTC	CASSLLPLSGQETQYF
TRBJ2-1	TRBV6-2/TRBV6-3	15	.	.	TGTGCCAGCAGTTACACAGGGCCCTCCTACAATGAGCAGTTCTTC	CASSYTGPSYNEQFF
TRBJ1-2	TRBV7-2	14	.	.	TGTGCCAGCAGCTTAGTTGCAGACTTCTATGGCTACACCTTC	CASSLVADFYGYTF
TRBJ2-7	TRBV2	16	.	TRBD2	TGTGCCAGCAGTAGGCTGGGGACTAGCGGGAACCACGAGCAGTACTTC	CASSRLGTSGNHEQYF
TRBJ2-1	TRBV24-1	14	.	.	TGTGCCACCAGTGCTGGGGGCGGGTACAATGAGCAGTTCTTC	CATSAGGGYNEQFF
TRBJ2-1	TRBV12-3/TRBV12-4	13	.	.	TGTGCCAGCAGTTTTGGCCTAGTGGGTGAGCAGTTCTTC	CASSFGLVGEQFF
TRBJ2-1	TRBV5-1	20	.	TRBD2	TGCGCCAGCAGCTTGGCTGGTACTAGCGGGGGGCTCACCTCCTACAATGAGCAGTTCTTC	CASSLAGTSGGLTSYNEQFF
TRBJ1-5	TRBV27	13	.	TRBD1	TGTGCCAGCAGAGGGACAGGGGTACAGCCCCAGCATTTT	CASRGTGVQPQHF
TRBJ2-5	TRBV19	14	.	TRBD1	TGTGCCAGTAGTCTGGGACAGCCCCAAGAGACCCAGTACTTC	CASSLGQPQETQYF
TRBJ1-2	TRBV19	16	.	TRBD1	TGTGCCAGTAGTATTCAATTCCCAGGGGGCTACTATGGCTACACCTTC	CASSIQFPGGYYGYTF
TRBJ1-4	TRBV21-1	13	once	.	TGTGCCAGCAGTCACAGATTAAATGAAAAACTGTTTTTT	CASSHRLNEKLFF
TRBJ2-7	TRBV29-1	11	few	.	TGCAGCGTTGAGCTCAGGGACGAGCAGTACTTC	CSVELRDEQYF
TRBJ2-2	TRBV6-5	16	.	.	TGTGCCAGCAGTTACTCTTGGAGCTCGAACACCGGGGAGCTGTTTTTT	CASSYSWSSNTGELFF
TRBJ1-1	TRBV2	13	few	.	TGTGCCAGCAGTCCTCCAGGAGGGACTGAAGCTTTCTTT	CASSPPGGTEAFF
TRBJ2-5	TRBV6-2/TRBV6-3	14	.	TRBD1	TGTGCCAGCAGTTACTCCGGGACAGAAGAGACCCAGTACTTC	CASSYSGTEETQYF
TRBJ2-3	TRBV3-1/TRBV3-2	13	.	.	TGTGCCAGCAGCCCCGGAGGAGCAGATACGCAGTATTTT	CASSPGGADTQYF
TRBJ1-6	TRBV30	13	.	.	TGTGCCTGGACCCGGGACTCCAATTCACCCCTCCACTTT	CAWTRDSNSPLHF
TRBJ2-3	TRBV7-2	16	.	.	TGTGCCAGCAGCCCCCTAACTAGCAAAAGCACAGATACGCAGTATTTT	CASSPLTSKSTDTQYF
TRBJ2-1	TRBV5-1	15	.	.	TGCGCCAGCAGCCCCAGCGCTAGCTCCTACAATGAGCAGTTCTTC	CASSPSASSYNEQFF
TRBJ1-1	TRBV4-1	17	.	TRBD1	TGCGCCAGCAGCCTAGGGGACAGGGGGCTTCTGGGCACTGAAGCTTTCTTT	CASSLGDRGLLGTEAFF
TRBJ2-7	TRBV24-1	14	.	.	TGTGCCACCGGACCGGGACCCCGGGCGGGGGAGCAGTACTTC	CATGPGPRAGEQYF
TRBJ1-1	TRBV5-4	15	.	TRBD1	TGTGCCAGCAGCGTACAGCGGACAGGGGTTACTGAAGCTTTCTTT	CASSVQRTGVTEAFF
TRBJ1-1	TRBV1	13	.	.	TGCACCAGCAGCCTGGGACAGCCGGTGGAAGCTTTCTTT	CTSSLGQPVEAFF
TRBJ2-3	TRBV5-5	14	.	.	TGTGCCAGCAGCGTACAGTTACCCACAGATACGCAGTATTTT	CASSVQLPTDTQYF
TRBJ2-3	TRBV2	14	.	TRBD1	TGTGCCAGCAGCCGGGACAGGGGAACAGATACGCAGTATTTT	CASSRDRGTDTQYF
TRBJ2-2	TRBV28	16	.	.	TGTGCCAGCAGCCTAACCGGGAGCTTTTCCACCGGGGAGCTGTTTTTT	CASSLTGSFSTGELFF
TRBJ1-5	TRBV19	15	.	.	TGTGCCAGTAGTACTGCCCGGGAGAGCAATCAGCCCCAGCATTTT	CASSTARESNQPQHF
TRBJ1-4	TRBV5-5	16	.	.	TGTGCCAGCAGCTTGGGTCTATCGGGGAGCCATGAAAAACTGTTTTTT	CASSLGLSGSHEKLFF
TRBJ1-3	TRBV28	15	few	TRBD1	TGTGCCACCTTTCCACCGGGACAGGGAGGAAACACCATATATTTT	CATFPPGQGGNTIYF
TRBJ2-7	TRBV4-1	15	.	TRBD2	TGCGCCAGCAGCCAAGAACAGCGGGGGCAGGGGGAGCAGTACTTC	CASSQEQRGQGEQYF
TRBJ2-5	TRBV19	15	once	TRBD2	TGTGCCAGTAGCGAGACTAGCGGAGGCCAAGAGACCCAGTACTTC	CASSETSGGQETQYF
TRBJ2-7	TRBV7-9	17	once	.	TGTGCCAGCAGCTCCTTAGTTACAGGCCCCAGCTCCTACGAGCAGTACTTC	CASSSLVTGPSSYEQYF
TRBJ2-1	TRBV11-2	15	.	TRBD2	TGTGCCAGCAGCTTACAACTAGCGGCGTACAATGAGCAGTTCTTC	CASSLQLAAYNEQFF
TRBJ1-5	TRBV19	17	.	TRBD1	TGTGCCAGTAGTATCCTAGGGACAGGAGGGATCAAACAGCCCCAGCATTTT	CASSILGTGGIKQPQHF
TRBJ2-1	TRBV11-3	17	.	TRBD2	TGTGCCAGCAGCTTAGGAGGAGCTAGCGGGTCTCTCAATGAGCAGTTCTTC	CASSLGGASGSLNEQFF
TRBJ1-1	TRBV11-2	13	.	.	TGTGCCAGCAGCCCTAGATCGAACACTGAAGCTTTCTTT	CASSPRSNTEAFF
TRBJ1-2	TRBV19	15	.	TRBD1	TGTGCCAGTTCAGTTGGGACAGGGGGTCTCTATGGCTACACCTTC	CASSVGTGGLYGYTF
TRBJ2-1	TRBV7-8	13	.	.	TGTGCCAGCAGCTTCGTAACTAGCCTTGAGCAGTTCTTC	CASSFVTSLEQFF
TRBJ1-4	TRBV28	14	.	TRBD1	TGTGCCAGCAGATCGACAGGGTTTCGCGAAAAACTGTTTTTT	CASRSTGFREKLFF